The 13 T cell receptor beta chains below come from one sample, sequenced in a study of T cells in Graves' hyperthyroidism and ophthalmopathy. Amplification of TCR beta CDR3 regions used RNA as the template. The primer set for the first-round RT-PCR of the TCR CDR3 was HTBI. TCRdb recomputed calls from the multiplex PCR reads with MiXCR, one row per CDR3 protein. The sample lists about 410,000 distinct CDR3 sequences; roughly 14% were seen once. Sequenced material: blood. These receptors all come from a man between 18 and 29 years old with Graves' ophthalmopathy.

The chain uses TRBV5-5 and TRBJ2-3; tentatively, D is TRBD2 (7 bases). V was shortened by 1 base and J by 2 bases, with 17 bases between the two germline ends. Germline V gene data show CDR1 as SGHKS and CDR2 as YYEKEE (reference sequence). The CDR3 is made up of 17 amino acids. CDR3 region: CASSLRWTGGPTDTQYF. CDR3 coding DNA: TGTGCCAGCAGCTTGAGGTGGACCGGGGGGCCCACAGATACGCAGTATTTT. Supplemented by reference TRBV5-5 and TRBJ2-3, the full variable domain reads DAGVTQSPTHLIKTRGQQVTLRCSPISGHKSVSWYQQVLGQGPQFIFQYYEKEERGRGNFPDRFSARQFPNYSSELNVNALLLGDSALYLCASSLRWTGGPTDTQYFGPGTRLTVL.

For the CDR3, the DNA is TGCGCCAGCCGGAGTACTTTCCACGAGCAGTACTTC. Its protein product is CASRSTFHEQYF. The chain has TRBV5-1 and TRBJ2-7; D uncertain. Germline CDR1 SGHRS, CDR2 YFSETQ. Trimming removed 7 bases at V and 5 bases at J, with 13 bases between. The CDR3 length is 12 residues.

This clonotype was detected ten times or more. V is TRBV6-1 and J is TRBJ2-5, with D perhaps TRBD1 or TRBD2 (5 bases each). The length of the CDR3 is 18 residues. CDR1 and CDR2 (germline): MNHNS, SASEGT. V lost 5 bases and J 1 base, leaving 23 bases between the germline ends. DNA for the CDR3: TGTGCCAGCAGTTTGTGGTTTCCTACAGATGGGGGCCAAGAGACCCAGTACTTC. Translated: CASSLWFPTDGGQETQYF.

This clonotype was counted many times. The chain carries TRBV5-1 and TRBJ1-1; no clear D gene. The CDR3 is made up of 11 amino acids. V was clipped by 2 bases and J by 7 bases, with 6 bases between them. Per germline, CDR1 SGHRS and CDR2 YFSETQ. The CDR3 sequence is CASSFGDEAFF. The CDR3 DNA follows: TGCGCCAGCAGCTTTGGGGATGAAGCTTTCTTT.

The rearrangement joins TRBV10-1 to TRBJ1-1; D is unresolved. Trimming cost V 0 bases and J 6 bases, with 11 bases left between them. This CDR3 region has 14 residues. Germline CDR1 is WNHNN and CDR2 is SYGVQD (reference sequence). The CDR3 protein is CASSESTGFSEAFF. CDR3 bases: TGCGCCAGCAGTGAGTCAACGGGATTTTCTGAAGCTTTCTTT.

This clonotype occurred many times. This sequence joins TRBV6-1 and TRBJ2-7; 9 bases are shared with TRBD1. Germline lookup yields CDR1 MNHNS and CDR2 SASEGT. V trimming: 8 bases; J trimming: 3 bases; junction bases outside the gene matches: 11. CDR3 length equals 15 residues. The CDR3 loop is CASGTPGTGFYEQYF. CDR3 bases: TGTGCCAGCGGTACCCCCGGGACAGGGTTCTACGAGCAGTACTTC.

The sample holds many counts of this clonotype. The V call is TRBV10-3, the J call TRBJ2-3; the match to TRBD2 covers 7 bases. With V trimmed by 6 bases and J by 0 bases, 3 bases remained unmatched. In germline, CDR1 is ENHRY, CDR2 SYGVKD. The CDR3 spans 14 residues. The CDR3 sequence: CAIRSSGSTDTQYF. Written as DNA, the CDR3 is TGTGCCATCAGGTCTAGCGGCAGCACAGATACGCAGTATTTT.

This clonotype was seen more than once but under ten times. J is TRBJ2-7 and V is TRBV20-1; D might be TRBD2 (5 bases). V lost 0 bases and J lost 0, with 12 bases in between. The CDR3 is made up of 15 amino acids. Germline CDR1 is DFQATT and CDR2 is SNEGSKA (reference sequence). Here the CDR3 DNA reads TGCAGTGCTAGAGATGAAGGACTTAGCTCCTACGAGCAGTACTTC. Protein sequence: CSARDEGLSSYEQYF.

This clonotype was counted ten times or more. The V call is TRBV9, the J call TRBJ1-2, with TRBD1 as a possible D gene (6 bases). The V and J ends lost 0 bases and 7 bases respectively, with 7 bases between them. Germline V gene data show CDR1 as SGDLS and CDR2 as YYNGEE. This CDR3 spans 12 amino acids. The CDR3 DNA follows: TGTGCCAGCAGCGTAGGAGGGGGTGGCTACACCTTC. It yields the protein CASSVGGGGYTF.

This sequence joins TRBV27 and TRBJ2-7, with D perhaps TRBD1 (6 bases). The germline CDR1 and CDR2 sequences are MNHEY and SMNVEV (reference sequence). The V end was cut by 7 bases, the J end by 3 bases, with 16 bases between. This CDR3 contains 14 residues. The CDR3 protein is CASNPKLGGYEQYF. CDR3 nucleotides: TGTGCCAGCAACCCGAAACTAGGGGGCTACGAGCAGTACTTC.

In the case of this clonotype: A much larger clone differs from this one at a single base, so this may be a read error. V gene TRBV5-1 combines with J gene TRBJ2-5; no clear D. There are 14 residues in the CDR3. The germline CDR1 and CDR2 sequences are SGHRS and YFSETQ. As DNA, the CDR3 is TGCGCCAGCAGCTTGGAGGCTAGGCAAGGGACCCAGTACTTC. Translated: CASSLEARQGTQYF.

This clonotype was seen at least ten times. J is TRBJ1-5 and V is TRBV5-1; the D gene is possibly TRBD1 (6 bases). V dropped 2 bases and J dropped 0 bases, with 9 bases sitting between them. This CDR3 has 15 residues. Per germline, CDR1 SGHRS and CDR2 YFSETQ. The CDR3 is CASSFGGDSNQPQHF. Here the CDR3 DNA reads TGCGCCAGCAGCTTCGGGGGCGATAGCAATCAGCCCCAGCATTTT.

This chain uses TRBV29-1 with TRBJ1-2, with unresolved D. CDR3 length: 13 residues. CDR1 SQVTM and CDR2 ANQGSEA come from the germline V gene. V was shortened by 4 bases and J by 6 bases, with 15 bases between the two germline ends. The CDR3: CSVVDPGLDGYTF. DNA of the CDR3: TGCAGCGTTGTTGATCCGGGGTTGGATGGCTACACCTTC.